The clone carrying this T cell receptor (beta chain) was seen repeatedly, ten times or more. Its specificity is not known. With a J-beta primer mix and a sample-barcoded 5' primer, a second PCR ran about 7 to 12 cycles. TCRdb analysed the 5' RACE reads with MiXCR anew, one entry per CDR3 protein. The table records some 790,000 distinct CDR3 sequences, more than 25% of them present only once. The length of the CDR3 is 15 residues. Germline assignment: CDR1 DFQATT and CDR2 SNEGSKA (reference sequence). V lost 0 bases and J lost 4, with 13 bases in between. The entry originates in a study of blood T cells in healthy people across ages. Looking at the study overall: Capture by template switching was about one barcoded beta molecule per two T cells.

Per sample, no less than 5 micrograms of total RNA were extracted. Study-wide results and limits: The unknown donor CMV status may have confounded expanded clonotype changes.

The sequence was collected from a woman older than 75 in good health. V is TRBV20-1 and J is TRBJ2-1; D tentatively fits TRBD1 or TRBD2 (6 bases each). Sequenced material: blood. The CDR3 loop is CSARDRRDIYNEQFF. The DNA of the CDR3 is TGCAGTGCTAGAGATCGGCGGGACATTTACAATGAGCAGTTCTTC.